This TCR beta chain emerged from a study of metastatic and nonmetastatic thyroid tumors. Original methodology: Clinicopathological groups differed in CDR3, with these differences serving to build a distant-metastasis classifier for papillary thyroid cancer. TCRdb reanalyzed the PCR reads via MiXCR. The V and J calls were determined by TCRdb, not by the authors. The data show 20,000 to 25,000 clones, 15% to 17% seen once. The CDR3 is 12 residues long. V shed 4 bases and J shed 10 bases, with 8 bases lying between them. Thyroid surgery was performed in patients who had received no treatment beforehand. The sample taken for sequencing was blood. The receptor's source is a female donor with papillary thyroid cancer or a benign thyroid nodule (not recorded which). Some clones in this sample may be carry-over from other donors' samples. This chain joins TRBV12-3 or TRBV12-4 and TRBJ1-6, with D uncertain. The CDR3 reads CASSYRGSPLHF. In nucleotides, the CDR3 is TGTGCCAGCAGTTATCGGGGATCACCCCTCCACTTT.